One and the same sample provided the 22 T cell receptor beta chains below, sequenced in a study of OX40 agonist ivuxolimab in advanced cancers. The repertoire was sequenced with immunoSEQ multiplex PCR; TCRdb's copy has only in-frame clones and lacks some. The repertoire holds 90,000 to 100,000 clones, with approximately 86% as singletons. Sequenced material: CD4+ or CD8+ T cells sorted from blood, taken in a trial of the OX40 agonist ivuxolimab. Receptor source: an adult with an advanced solid tumor such as melanoma, head and neck, liver or kidney cancer.

In this sample, this clone turned up once. The rearrangement links TRBV7-8 to TRBJ2-7; D is possibly TRBD1 (5 bases). The V end lost 8 bases, the J end lost 0 bases, and 11 bases lay between the germline ends. The CDR3 contains 13 residues. The V gene's germline CDR1 is SGHVS and CDR2 FQNEAQ. The CDR3 here is CASGRGSSYEQYV. The CDR3 DNA follows: TGTGCCAGCGGTAGGGGCAGCTCCTACGAGCAGTACGTC.

The gene calls are TRBV25-1 and TRBJ2-3; no reliable D call. Per the germline V gene, CDR1 is MGHDK and CDR2 is SYGVNS. The CDR3 runs to 14 residues. V was shortened by 1 base and J by 2 bases, with 7 bases between the two germline ends. This CDR3 reads CASSESSNTDTQYF. CDR3 DNA sequence: TGTGCCAGCAGTGAATCTAGTAACACAGATACGCAGTATTTT.

The rearrangement uses TRBV5-1 and TRBJ2-2, with 7 bases fitting TRBD2. The CDR3 has 15 amino acids. Unmatched junction bases numbered 6, after V lost 4 bases and J lost 3 bases. Looked up from germline, CDR1 is SGHRS and CDR2 is YFSETQ. The CDR3 is CASSLPAGDTGELFF. Written as DNA, the CDR3 is TGCGCCAGCAGCCTCCCCGCGGGGGACACCGGGGAGCTGTTTTTT.

This chain connects TRBV5-1 to TRBJ2-7; 7 bases line up with TRBD1. The germline V gene encodes CDR1 SGHRS and CDR2 YFSETQ. CDR3 length: 14 amino acids. J was trimmed by 3 bases and V by 4 bases; bases with no gene match: 7. CDR3 sequence: CASSVDREGYEQYF. CDR3 in DNA: TGCGCCAGCAGCGTAGACAGGGAAGGCTACGAGCAGTACTTC. The whole variable domain, remainder taken from reference TRBV5-1 and TRBJ2-7, is KAGVTQTPRYLIKTRGQQVTLSCSPISGHRSVSWYQQTPGQGLQFLFEYFSETQRNKGNFPGRFSGRQFSNSRSEMNVSTLELGDSALYLCASSVDREGYEQYFGPGTRLTVT.

This clone was picked up one time. The junction shows a germline mismatch at one end, possibly a read error. The rearrangement links TRBV7-2 to TRBJ1-2; 8 bases align to TRBD1. The CDR3 sequence is 13 residues long. The germline V gene has CDR1 SGHTA and CDR2 FQGNSA. CDR3 coding DNA: TGTGCCAGCAGCCAGGGACAGGAGGGGGCCGGGGCCTTC. It specifies CASSQGQEGAGAF. Combining the CDR3 with reference TRBV7-2 and TRBJ1-2 gives the whole variable domain GAGVSQSPSNKVTEKGKDVELRCDPISGHTALYWYRQSLGQGLEFLIYFQGNSAPDKSGLPSDRFSAERTGGSVSTLTIQRTQQEDSAVYLCASSQGQEGAGAFGSGTRLTVV.

The chain links TRBV5-1 to TRBJ2-3; 10 positions agree with TRBD2. V shed 4 bases and J 3 bases; nucleotides not matched to a gene: 2. CDR1 is SGHRS and CDR2 is YFSETQ in the germline V gene. This CDR3 is built from 14 residues. Written as DNA, the CDR3 is TGCGCCAGCAGCCCTAGCGGGAGAACAGATACGCAGTATTTT. Encoded protein: CASSPSGRTDTQYF.

The chain joins TRBV9 to TRBJ2-1; 10 bases align to TRBD2. The V and J ends lost 0 bases and 4 bases, in that order; junction bases with no gene match: 10. Per germline, CDR1 SGDLS and CDR2 YYNGEE. The CDR3 runs 18 residues. This CDR3 reads CASSVGEVSGRTYNEQFF. In DNA form, the CDR3 reads TGTGCCAGCAGCGTAGGGGAAGTTAGCGGGAGGACTTACAATGAGCAGTTCTTC.

The chain uses TRBV5-1 and TRBJ2-2; TRBD2 aligns across 7 bases. The CDR3 loop spans 13 amino acids. Germline V CDR1 and CDR2: SGHRS, YFSETQ. The junction had 2 bases not matched to a gene; V was cut back by 5 bases and J by 4 bases. CDR3 DNA sequence: TGCGCCAGCAGTACGGGGGGCACCGGGGAGCTGTTTTTT. As protein: CASSTGGTGELFF.

The CDR3: CSLPSGPGGNQPQHF. The DNA for the CDR3 is TGCAGCCTCCCCTCCGGCCCCGGGGGCAATCAGCCCCAGCATTTT. V gene TRBV29-1 combines with J gene TRBJ1-5; D ambiguous. The CDR3 consists of 15 residues. The germline CDR1 and CDR2 sequences are SQVTM and ANQGSEA. Trimming shortened V by 8 bases and J by 2 bases, and 19 bases separated the two germline ends.

This chain joins TRBV2 and TRBJ2-7; D remains ambiguous. The germline V gene encodes CDR1 SNHLY and CDR2 FYNNEI. The V and J ends lost 4 bases and 6 bases respectively, with 7 bases between them. The CDR3 is 11 residues long. CDR3 region: CASSVYLEQYV. CDR3 bases: TGTGCCAGCAGTGTATATCTCGAGCAGTACGTC.

CDR3 sequence (DNA): TGTGCCAGCAGTGTGCTAGCAAATACGCAGTATTTT. Protein: CASSVLANTQYF. This chain links TRBV28 with TRBJ2-3, with TRBD2 as a possible D gene (5 bases). CDR1 and CDR2 (germline): MDHEN, SYDVKM. Trimming removed 5 bases at V and 7 bases at J, with 10 bases between. The CDR3 length is 12 residues.

The gene calls are TRBV28 and TRBJ2-1; tentatively, D is TRBD1 or TRBD2 (5 bases each). This CDR3 spans 14 amino acids. Germline V gives CDR1 MDHEN, CDR2 SYDVKM. V was cut by 2 bases and J by 8 bases, with 13 bases left in between. Here the CDR3 DNA reads TGTGCCAGCAGTTTACGGGACCCCGCCGATGAGCAGTTCTTC. Translating gives CASSLRDPADEQFF.

V and J are TRBV7-2 and TRBJ2-4; tentative D call: TRBD2 (6 bases). The CDR3 covers 17 residues. V shed 3 bases and J shed 0 bases, with 15 bases lying between them. The germline CDR1 and CDR2 sequences are SGHTA and FQGNSA. The chain's CDR3 is CASSLWAGKVAKNIQYF. The CDR3 DNA reads TGTGCCAGCAGCTTGTGGGCGGGAAAAGTAGCCAAAAACATTCAGTACTTC.

The V and J genes are TRBV29-1 and TRBJ2-5; the D is unclear. Trimming shortened V by 1 base and J by 1 base, and 7 bases separated the two germline ends. The CDR3 contains 13 residues. Germline V gene data show CDR1 as SQVTM and CDR2 as ANQGSEA. The CDR3 nucleotides read TGCAGCGTTGAAGGGAGCAGCCAAGAGACCCAGTACTTC. Translation gives CSVEGSSQETQYF.

The CDR3 is CASSEGLTYGYTF. The CDR3 bases are TGTGCCAGCAGTGAGGGGCTTACTTATGGCTACACCTTC. The chain couples TRBV6-1 to TRBJ1-2; D perhaps matches TRBD1 (5 bases). The CDR3 has 13 residues. Germline V gives CDR1 MNHNS, CDR2 SASEGT. Trimming took 3 bases from V and 5 from J, leaving 10 bases between them.

The chain uses TRBV19 and TRBJ1-2; tentatively, D is TRBD1 (5 bases). The V gene's germline CDR1 is LNHDA and CDR2 SQIVND (reference sequence). V was trimmed by 5 bases and J by 6 bases, leaving 19 bases between them. The CDR3 is 15 amino acids. Here the CDR3 reads CASSGGRWDADGYTF. The CDR3 nucleotides read TGTGCCAGTAGTGGGGGACGGTGGGACGCCGATGGCTACACCTTC.

The V call is TRBV19, the J call TRBJ1-1, with D perhaps TRBD1 (5 bases). Trimming removed 5 bases from V and 2 bases from J, with 9 bases in between. The CDR3 length is 13 residues. CDR1 is LNHDA, CDR2 SQIVND, per germline (reference sequence). DNA of the CDR3: TGTGCCAGTAGTCACCGGGACAACACTGAAGCTTTCTTT. Translating it yields CASSHRDNTEAFF.

This chain joins TRBV2 and TRBJ2-5; D ambiguous. CDR3 size: 13 residues. Per germline, CDR1 SNHLY and CDR2 FYNNEI. V lost 10 bases and J 2 bases, leaving 14 bases between the germline ends. This chain's CDR3 is CAISGLTQETQYF. In nucleotides, the CDR3 is TGTGCCATTTCCGGGCTAACACAAGAGACCCAGTACTTC.

The chain couples TRBV18 to TRBJ2-5; maybe TRBD1 (5 bases). Germline V gene lookup returns CDR1 KGHSH and CDR2 LQKENI. This CDR3 is 12 amino acids long. Trimming shortened V by 6 bases and J by 9 bases, and 14 bases separated the two germline ends. In DNA, the CDR3 is TGTGCCAGCTCGTCCGACAGTGCGTCCCAGTACTTC. It codes for CASSSDSASQYF.

The chain carries TRBV30 and TRBJ2-3, with 11 positions matching TRBD2. There are 15 residues in the CDR3. V shed 3 bases, J shed 3 bases, and the junction held 5 bases outside the gene matches. From germline, CDR1 is GTSNPN and CDR2 SVGIG (reference sequence). The CDR3 nucleotides read TGTGCCTGGAGCCCCGGGACTAGCGGAACAGATACGCAGTATTTT. This translates into CAWSPGTSGTDTQYF.

The chain uses TRBV6-6 and TRBJ2-7, with TRBD1 identical over 7 bases. The CDR3 covers 14 residues. V was clipped by 8 bases and J by 0 bases; unmatched bases: 7. CDR1 is MNHNY, CDR2 SVGAGI, per germline (reference sequence). The CDR3 spells CASGTGTASYEQYF. The CDR3 DNA reads as TGTGCCAGCGGAACAGGGACAGCCTCCTACGAGCAGTACTTC.

V and J are TRBV19 and TRBJ2-1; D is perhaps TRBD1 or TRBD2 (7 bases each). From germline, CDR1 is LNHDA and CDR2 SQIVND (reference sequence). Trimming took off 6 bases at V and 0 bases at J, with 15 bases between the two ends. The CDR3 is 16 residues long. The CDR3 coding sequence is TGTGCCAGTAGCAGGGGGGGCGGGAGCTCCTACAATGAGCAGTTCTTC. It is translated as CASSRGGGSSYNEQFF. The full variable domain, completed using reference TRBV19 and TRBJ2-1, is DGGITQSPKYLFRKEGQNVTLSCEQNLNHDAMYWYRQDPGQGLRLIYYSQIVNDFQKGDIAEGYSVSREKKESFPLTVTSAQKNPTAFYLCASSRGGGSSYNEQFFGPGTRLTVL.